This section outlines one TCR beta chain sequence together with its context. This entry belongs to a study of control samples from healthy donors and cancer patients. Sequencing used immunoSEQ multiplex PCR; TCRdb keeps in-frame clones, though not all of them. The sample shows 170,000 or so clones, 91% of them seen only once. This TCR was sampled from a woman in her thirties or forties in good health. Sequenced: blood.

The CDR3 region has the DNA TGTGCCAGCAGTACGGGACAGTCCTACAATGAGCAGTTCTTC. It translates to CASSTGQSYNEQFF. The chain uses TRBV2 and TRBJ2-1, with 7 positions matching TRBD1. The CDR3 has 14 amino acids. Trimming took 5 bases from V and 1 from J; bases not matched to a gene: 2. CDR1 and CDR2 (germline): SNHLY, FYNNEI.